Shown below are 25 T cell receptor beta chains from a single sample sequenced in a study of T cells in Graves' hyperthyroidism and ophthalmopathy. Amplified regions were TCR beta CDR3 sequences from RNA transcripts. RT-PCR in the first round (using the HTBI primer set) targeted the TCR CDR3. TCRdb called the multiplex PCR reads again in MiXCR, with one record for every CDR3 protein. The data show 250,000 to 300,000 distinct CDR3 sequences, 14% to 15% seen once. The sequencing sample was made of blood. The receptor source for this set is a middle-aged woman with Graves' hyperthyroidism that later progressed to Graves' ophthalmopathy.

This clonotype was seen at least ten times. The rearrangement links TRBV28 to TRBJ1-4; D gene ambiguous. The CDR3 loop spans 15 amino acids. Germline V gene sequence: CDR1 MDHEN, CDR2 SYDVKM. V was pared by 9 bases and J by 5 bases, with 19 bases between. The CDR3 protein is CASRHPPGENEKLFF. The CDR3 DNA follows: TGTGCCAGTCGCCATCCCCCGGGAGAAAATGAAAAACTGTTTTTT.

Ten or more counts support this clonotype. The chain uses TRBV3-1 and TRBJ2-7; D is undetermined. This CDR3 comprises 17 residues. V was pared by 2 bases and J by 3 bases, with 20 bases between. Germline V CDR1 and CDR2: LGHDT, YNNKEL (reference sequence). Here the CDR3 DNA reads TGTGCCAGCAGCCAAAGTCCTCTGGCAGTACCGCTCTACGAGCAGTACTTC. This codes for CASSQSPLAVPLYEQYF.

The CDR3 DNA reads TGTGCCAGCAGTTACGTCAGTCTCACTGAAGCTTTCTTT. Protein: CASSYVSLTEAFF. This chain links TRBV6-5 with TRBJ1-1; D call uncertain. V lost 2 bases and J 4 bases, leaving 8 bases between the germline ends. This CDR3 has 13 residues. The germline gives CDR1 MNHEY, CDR2 SVGAGI.

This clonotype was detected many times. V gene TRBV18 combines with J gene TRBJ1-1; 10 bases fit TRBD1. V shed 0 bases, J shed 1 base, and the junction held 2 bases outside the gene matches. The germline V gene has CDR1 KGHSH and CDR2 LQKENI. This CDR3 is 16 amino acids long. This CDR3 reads CASSPPGTGENTEAFF. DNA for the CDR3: TGTGCCAGCTCACCACCGGGGACAGGGGAGAACACTGAAGCTTTCTTT.

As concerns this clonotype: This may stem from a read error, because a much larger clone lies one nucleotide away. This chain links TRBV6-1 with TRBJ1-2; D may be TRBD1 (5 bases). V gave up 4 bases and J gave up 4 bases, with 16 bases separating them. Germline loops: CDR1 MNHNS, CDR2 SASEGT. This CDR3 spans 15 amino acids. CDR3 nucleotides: TGTGCCAGCAGTGGGTTTACGGGGGTAACCTATGGCTACACCTTC. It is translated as CASSGFTGVTYGYTF.

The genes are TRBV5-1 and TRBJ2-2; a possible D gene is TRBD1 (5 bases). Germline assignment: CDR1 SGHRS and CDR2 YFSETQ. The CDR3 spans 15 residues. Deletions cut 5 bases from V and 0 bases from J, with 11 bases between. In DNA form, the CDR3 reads TGCGCCAGCAGGGGGCAGAACCCGAACACCGGGGAGCTGTTTTTT. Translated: CASRGQNPNTGELFF. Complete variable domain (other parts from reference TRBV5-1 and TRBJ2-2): KAGVTQTPRYLIKTRGQQVTLSCSPISGHRSVSWYQQTPGQGLQFLFEYFSETQRNKGNFPGRFSGRQFSNSRSEMNVSTLELGDSALYLCASRGQNPNTGELFFGEGSRLTVL.

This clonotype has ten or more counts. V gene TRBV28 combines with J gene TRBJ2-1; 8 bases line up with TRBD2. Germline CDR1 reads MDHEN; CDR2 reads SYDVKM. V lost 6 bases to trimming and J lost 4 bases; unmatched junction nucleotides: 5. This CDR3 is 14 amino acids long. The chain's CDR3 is CASSSGLEYNEQFF. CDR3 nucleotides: TGTGCCAGCAGCTCGGGACTAGAGTACAATGAGCAGTTCTTC. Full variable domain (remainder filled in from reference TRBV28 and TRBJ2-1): DVKVTQSSRYLVKRTGEKVFLECVQDMDHENMFWYRQDPGLGLRLIYFSYDVKMKEKGDIPEGYSVSREKKERFSLILESASTNQTSMYLCASSSGLEYNEQFFGPGTRLTVL.

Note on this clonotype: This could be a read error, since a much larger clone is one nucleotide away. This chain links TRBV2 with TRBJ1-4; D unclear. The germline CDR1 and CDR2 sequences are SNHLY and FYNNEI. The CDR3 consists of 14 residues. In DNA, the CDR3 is TGTACCAGCAGAGAGGAGGCGGTAACCGAAAAACTGTTTTTT. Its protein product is CTSREEAVTEKLFF.

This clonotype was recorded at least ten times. The DNA for the CDR3 is TGTGCCAGCTCACGGACTAACCAAGATACGCAGTATTTT. Translating gives CASSRTNQDTQYF. The chain joins TRBV18 to TRBJ2-3; perhaps TRBD2 as D (6 bases). The CDR3 extends over 13 amino acids. V gave up 4 bases and J gave up 5 bases, with 10 bases separating them. Germline CDR1 reads KGHSH; CDR2 reads LQKENI.

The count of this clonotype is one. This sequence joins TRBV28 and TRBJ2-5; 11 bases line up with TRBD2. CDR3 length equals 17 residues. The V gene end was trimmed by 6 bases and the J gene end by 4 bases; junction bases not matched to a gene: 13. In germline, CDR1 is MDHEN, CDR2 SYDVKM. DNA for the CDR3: TGTGCCAGCAGCGCAGGGGGTAGCGGGAGGGCCCGAGAGACCCAGTACTTC. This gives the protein CASSAGGSGRARETQYF.

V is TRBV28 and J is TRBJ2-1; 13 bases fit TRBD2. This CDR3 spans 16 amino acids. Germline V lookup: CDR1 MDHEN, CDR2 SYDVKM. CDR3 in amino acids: CACGLAGVRRDNEQFF. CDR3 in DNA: TGTGCGTGTGGACTAGCGGGAGTTAGGAGGGACAATGAGCAGTTCTTC.

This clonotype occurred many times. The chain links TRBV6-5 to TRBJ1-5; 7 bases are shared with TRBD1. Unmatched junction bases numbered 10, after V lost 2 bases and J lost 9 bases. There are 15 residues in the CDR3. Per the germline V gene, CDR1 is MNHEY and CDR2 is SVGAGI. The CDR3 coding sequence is TGTGCCAGCAGTTACCCTCCGGGACAGTATTTGCCCCAGCATTTT. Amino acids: CASSYPPGQYLPQHF.

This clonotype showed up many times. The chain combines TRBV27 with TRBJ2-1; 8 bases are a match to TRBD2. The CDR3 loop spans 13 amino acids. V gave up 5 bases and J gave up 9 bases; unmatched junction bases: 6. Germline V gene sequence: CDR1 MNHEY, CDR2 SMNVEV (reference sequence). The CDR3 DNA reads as TGTGCCAGCAGTCCCGGACTAGCAACTGAGCAGTTCTTC. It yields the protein CASSPGLATEQFF.

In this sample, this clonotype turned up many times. Written as DNA, the CDR3 is TGCGCCAGCAGCCAAGTCGGGGGGCGATATGGGGCCAACGTCCTGACTTTC. Protein product: CASSQVGGRYGANVLTF. This sequence joins TRBV4-1 and TRBJ2-6; weak D call: TRBD2 (7 bases). The germline gives CDR1 MGHRA, CDR2 YSYEKL. The germline V and J ends were trimmed by 1 base and 3 bases, with 13 bases remaining between them. This CDR3 has 17 amino acids.

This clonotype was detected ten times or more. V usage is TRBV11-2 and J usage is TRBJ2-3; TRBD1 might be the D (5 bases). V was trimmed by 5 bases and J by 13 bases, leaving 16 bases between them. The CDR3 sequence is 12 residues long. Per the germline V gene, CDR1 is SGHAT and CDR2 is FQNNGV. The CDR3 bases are TGTGCCAGCAGCCCAGGGCCGTTTTTCGAGTATTTT. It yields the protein CASSPGPFFEYF.

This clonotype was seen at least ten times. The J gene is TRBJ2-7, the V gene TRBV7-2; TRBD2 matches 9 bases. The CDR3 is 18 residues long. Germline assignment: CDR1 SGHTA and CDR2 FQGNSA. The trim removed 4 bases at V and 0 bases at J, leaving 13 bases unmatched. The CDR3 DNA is TGTGCCAGCAGCTCCCAACGGCAGGTAGCGGGAGCCTCCTACGAGCAGTACTTC. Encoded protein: CASSSQRQVAGASYEQYF.

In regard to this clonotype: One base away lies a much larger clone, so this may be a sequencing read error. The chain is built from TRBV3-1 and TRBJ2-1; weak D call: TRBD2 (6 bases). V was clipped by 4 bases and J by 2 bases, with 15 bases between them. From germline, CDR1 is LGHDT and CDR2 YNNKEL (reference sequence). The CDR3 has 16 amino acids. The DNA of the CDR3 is TGTGCCAGCAGCCCGTCACTAGCCAGGGCCTACAATGAGCAGTTCTTC. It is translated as CASSPSLARAYNEQFF.

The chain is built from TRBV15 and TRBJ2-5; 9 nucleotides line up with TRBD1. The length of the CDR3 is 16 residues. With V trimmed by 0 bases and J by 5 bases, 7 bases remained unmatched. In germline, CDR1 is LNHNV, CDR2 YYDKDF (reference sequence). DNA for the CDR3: TGTGCCACCAGCAGAGATTGGGACAGGGTACATGAGACCCAGTACTTC. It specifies CATSRDWDRVHETQYF.

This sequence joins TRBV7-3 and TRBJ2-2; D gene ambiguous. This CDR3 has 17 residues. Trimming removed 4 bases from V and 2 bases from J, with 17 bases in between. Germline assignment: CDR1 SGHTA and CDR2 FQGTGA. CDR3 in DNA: TGTGCCAGCAGCTATGACGGTCGGGCCCTCAACACCGGGGAGCTGTTTTTT. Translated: CASSYDGRALNTGELFF.

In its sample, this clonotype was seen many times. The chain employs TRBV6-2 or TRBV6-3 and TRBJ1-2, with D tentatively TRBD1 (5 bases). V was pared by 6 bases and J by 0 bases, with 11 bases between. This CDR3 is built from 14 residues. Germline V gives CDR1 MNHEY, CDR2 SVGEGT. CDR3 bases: TGTGCCAGCAGACGAGGGGACGCTAACTATGGCTACACCTTC. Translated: CASRRGDANYGYTF.

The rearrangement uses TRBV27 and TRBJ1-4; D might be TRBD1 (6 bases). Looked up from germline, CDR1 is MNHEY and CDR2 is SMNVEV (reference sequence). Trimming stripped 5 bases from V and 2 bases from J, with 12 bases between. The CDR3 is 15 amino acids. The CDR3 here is CASSHQGRTNEKLFF. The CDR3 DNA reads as TGTGCCAGCAGTCACCAGGGGCGGACTAATGAAAAACTGTTTTTT.

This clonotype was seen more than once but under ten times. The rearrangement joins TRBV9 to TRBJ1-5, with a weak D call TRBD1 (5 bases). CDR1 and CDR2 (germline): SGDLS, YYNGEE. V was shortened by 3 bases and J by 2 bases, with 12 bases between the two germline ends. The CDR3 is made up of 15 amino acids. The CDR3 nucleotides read TGTGCCAGCAGCGGGGACCAGGGAGGCAATCAGCCCCAGCATTTT. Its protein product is CASSGDQGGNQPQHF.

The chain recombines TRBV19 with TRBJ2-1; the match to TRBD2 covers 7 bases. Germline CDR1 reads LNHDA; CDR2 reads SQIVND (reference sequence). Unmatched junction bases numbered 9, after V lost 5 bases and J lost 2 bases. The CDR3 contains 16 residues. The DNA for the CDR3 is TGTGCCAGTAGTTGGGGGGGTGGGTTTACCTACAATGAGCAGTTCTTC. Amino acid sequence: CASSWGGGFTYNEQFF.

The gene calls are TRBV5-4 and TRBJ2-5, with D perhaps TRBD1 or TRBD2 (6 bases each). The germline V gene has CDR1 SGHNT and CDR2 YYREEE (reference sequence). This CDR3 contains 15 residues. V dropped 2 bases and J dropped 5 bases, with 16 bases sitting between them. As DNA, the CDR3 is TGTGCCAGCAGCTTCCTCGGGGGCTCGATGGAGACCCAGTACTTC. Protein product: CASSFLGGSMETQYF. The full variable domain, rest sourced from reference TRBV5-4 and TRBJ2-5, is ETGVTQSPTHLIKTRGQQVTLRCSSQSGHNTVSWYQQALGQGPQFIFQYYREEENGRGNFPPRFSGLQFPNYSSELNVNALELDDSALYLCASSFLGGSMETQYFGPGTRLLVL.

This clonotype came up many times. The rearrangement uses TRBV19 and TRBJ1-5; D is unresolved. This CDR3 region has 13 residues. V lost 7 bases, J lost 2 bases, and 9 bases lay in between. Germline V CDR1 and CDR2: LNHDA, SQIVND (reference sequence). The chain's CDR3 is CASKNDGNQPQHF. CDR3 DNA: TGTGCCAGTAAAAATGACGGCAATCAGCCCCAGCATTTT.